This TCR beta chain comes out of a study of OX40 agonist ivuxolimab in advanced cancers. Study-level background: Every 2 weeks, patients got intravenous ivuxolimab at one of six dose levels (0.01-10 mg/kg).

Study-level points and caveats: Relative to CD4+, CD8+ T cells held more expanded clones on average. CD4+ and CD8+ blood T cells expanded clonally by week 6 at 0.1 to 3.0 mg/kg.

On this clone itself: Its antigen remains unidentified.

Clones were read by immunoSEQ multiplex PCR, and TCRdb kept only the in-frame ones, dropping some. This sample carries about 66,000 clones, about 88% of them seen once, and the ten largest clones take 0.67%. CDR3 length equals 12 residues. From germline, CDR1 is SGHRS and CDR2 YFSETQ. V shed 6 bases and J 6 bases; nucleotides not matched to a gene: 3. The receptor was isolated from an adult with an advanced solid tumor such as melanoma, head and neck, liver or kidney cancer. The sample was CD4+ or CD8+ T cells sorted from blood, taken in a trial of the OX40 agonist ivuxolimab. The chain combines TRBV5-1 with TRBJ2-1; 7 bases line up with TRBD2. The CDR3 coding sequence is TGCGCCAGCATTGGGGGGGTCAATGAGCAGTTCTTC. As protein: CASIGGVNEQFF.